The 18 T cell receptor beta chains in this list originate from one sample, sequenced in a study of blood T cell repertoires in COVID-19. Sequenced by immunoSEQ multiplex PCR; TCRdb stores in-frame clones only, minus some. Counted here are about 180,000 clones, around 80% occurring once; the ten biggest clones make up about 7%. The source material was peripheral blood. These receptors were obtained from a man aged 70-80 years with active or convalescent COVID-19.

The chain employs TRBV19 and TRBJ1-6; D gene ambiguous. The germline V gene encodes CDR1 LNHDA and CDR2 SQIVND (reference sequence). This CDR3 contains 14 residues. Trimming shortened V by 6 bases and J by 9 bases, and 15 bases separated the two germline ends. CDR3 loop: CASRNWERSSPLHF. CDR3 DNA sequence: TGTGCCAGTAGGAATTGGGAGCGGAGTTCACCCCTCCACTTT.

This sequence joins TRBV9 and TRBJ2-3, with TRBD2 matching 8 bases. This CDR3 is 17 amino acids long. The V and J ends lost 4 bases and 0 bases, in that order; junction bases with no gene match: 10. CDR1 and CDR2 from the germline V gene are SGDLS and YYNGEE. CDR3 sequence reads: CASSPTGGPSSTDTQYF. CDR3 in DNA: TGTGCCAGCAGCCCGACGGGGGGGCCGTCTAGCACAGATACGCAGTATTTT. The complete variable domain, with remaining parts taken from reference TRBV9 and TRBJ2-3, reads DSGVTQTPKHLITATGQRVTLRCSPRSGDLSVYWYQQSLDQGLQFLIQYYNGEERAKGNILERFSAQQFPDLHSELNLSSLELGDSALYFCASSPTGGPSSTDTQYFGPGTRLTVL.

The chain has TRBV12-3 or TRBV12-4 and TRBJ2-2; TRBD2 agrees at 7 bases. The trim removed 6 bases at V and 5 bases at J, leaving 3 bases unmatched. The CDR3 is 13 residues long. As DNA, the CDR3 is TGTGCCAGCAGCCGTAGCGGGACCGGGGAGCTGTTTTTT. Protein product: CASSRSGTGELFF.

This sequence joins TRBV2 and TRBJ1-2; a weak D match, TRBD1 (6 bases). The CDR3 totals 13 residues. The ends were cut back, 6 bases at V and 2 bases at J, with 10 bases in the middle. Germline CDR1 and CDR2: SNHLY and FYNNEI. The CDR3 loop is CASSSTGNYGYTF. CDR3 nucleotides: TGTGCCAGCAGCTCGACAGGAAACTATGGCTACACCTTC.

The chain has TRBV6-5 and TRBJ1-2; 9 bases line up with TRBD1. Per the germline V gene, CDR1 is MNHEY and CDR2 is SVGAGI. CDR3 length equals 15 residues. The trim removed 6 bases at V and 7 bases at J, leaving 12 bases unmatched. The chain's CDR3 is CASSSGQGSLGGYTF. The CDR3 DNA sequence: TGTGCCAGCAGCTCCGGACAGGGGTCCCTTGGTGGCTACACCTTC.

The chain is built from TRBV30 and TRBJ2-5; D is unclear. The CDR3 loop spans 12 amino acids. Trimming removed 0 bases from V and 7 bases from J, with 9 bases in between. CDR1 is GTSNPN, CDR2 SVGIG, per germline (reference sequence). CDR3 sequence (DNA): TGTGCCTGGAGTGTTATAACGGGGACCCAGTACTTC. Its translation: CAWSVITGTQYF.

The V call is TRBV6-5, the J call TRBJ1-1; TRBD1 matches at 9 bases. Looked up from germline, CDR1 is MNHEY and CDR2 is SVGAGI. The CDR3 covers 16 residues. V gave up 2 bases and J gave up 5 bases; unmatched junction bases: 9. The CDR3 loop is CASSYLQGAVGTEAFF. In nucleotides, the CDR3 is TGTGCCAGCAGTTACCTACAGGGGGCGGTGGGGACTGAAGCTTTCTTT.

This clone has just a few counts. The chain recombines TRBV3-1 (or the pseudogene TRBV3-2) with TRBJ2-7; the match to TRBD1 covers 9 bases. The V segment lost 4 bases and the J segment 7 bases; nucleotides outside the gene matches: 11. Germline CDR1 reads LGHDT; CDR2 reads YNNKEL (reference sequence). The CDR3 is 15 amino acids. The CDR3 region is CASSPGTGIYREQYF. CDR3 in DNA: TGTGCCAGCAGCCCCGGGACAGGGATCTATCGGGAGCAGTACTTC.

This clone appeared once. This rearrangement joins TRBV24-1 to TRBJ2-3; TRBD1 agrees at 8 bases. Trimming took 3 bases from V and 5 from J; bases not matched to a gene: 6. CDR1 and CDR2 from the germline V gene are KGHDR and SFDVKD. The CDR3 is 15 residues long. The CDR3 nucleotides are TGTGCCACCAGTGATCCTCAGGGGGCAGGAGATACGCAGTATTTT. Its translation is CATSDPQGAGDTQYF.

The V call is TRBV30, the J call TRBJ1-5; D possibly corresponds to TRBD1 (6 bases). CDR1 and CDR2 (germline): GTSNPN, SVGIG (reference sequence). Between the trimmed V and J ends, which lost 3 bases and 7 bases, there was a span of 13 bases. This CDR3 contains 13 residues. CDR3 DNA sequence: TGTGCCTGGAGCGGACAGAGAGAGCAGCCCCAGCATTTT. This codes for CAWSGQREQPQHF.

The genes are TRBV29-1 and TRBJ2-1; 7 bases match TRBD2. CDR1 SQVTM and CDR2 ANQGSEA come from the germline V gene. The CDR3 extends over 14 amino acids. J gave up 4 bases and V 4 bases, and 7 bases lay outside the gene matches. CDR3 sequence reads: CSVGASGYYNEQFF. CDR3 in DNA: TGCAGCGTTGGGGCTAGCGGCTATTACAATGAGCAGTTCTTC.

CDR3 amino acids: CAISESPGSSPLHF. CDR3 DNA sequence: TGTGCCATCAGTGAGTCCCCAGGGTCTTCACCCCTCCACTTT. The rearrangement links TRBV10-3 to TRBJ1-6, with D tentatively TRBD1 (5 bases). Trimming cost V 0 bases and J 9 bases, with 9 bases left between them. CDR1 ENHRY and CDR2 SYGVKD come from the germline V gene. The CDR3 covers 14 residues.

The rearrangement joins TRBV18 to TRBJ2-1; 8 bases are a match to TRBD2. V was pared by 0 bases and J by 5 bases, with 3 bases of the junction left unmatched. The CDR3 length is 15 residues. The germline V gene encodes CDR1 KGHSH and CDR2 LQKENI. This CDR3 is CASSPPSLADNEQFF. The CDR3 DNA reads TGTGCCAGCTCACCACCGTCACTAGCGGACAATGAGCAGTTCTTC.

This clone was observed once. This rearrangement joins TRBV6-6 to TRBJ1-2; possible D gene TRBD1, 5 bases. The germline gives CDR1 MNHNY, CDR2 SVGAGI (reference sequence). The CDR3 runs to 16 residues. The V gene lost 0 bases and the J gene lost 0 bases, with 11 bases spanning the gap. CDR3 DNA: TGTGCCAGCAGTTACTCAGTGACAGTCGCTAACTATGGCTACACCTTC. Its protein product is CASSYSVTVANYGYTF.

This rearrangement joins TRBV6-5 to TRBJ1-1; weak D call: TRBD1 (6 bases). V lost 7 bases to trimming and J lost 3 bases, with 18 bases between them. Germline loops: CDR1 MNHEY, CDR2 SVGAGI. The CDR3 has 15 residues. CDR3 DNA: TGTGCCAGCAATCGGGACACCCGTAGGGACACTGAAGCTTTCTTT. Its translation: CASNRDTRRDTEAFF.

This clone was detected only a few times. The chain carries TRBV7-9 and TRBJ2-2; a weak D match, TRBD2 (6 bases). The CDR3 extends over 17 amino acids. Germline assignment: CDR1 SEHNR and CDR2 FQNEAQ (reference sequence). The V and J ends lost 5 bases and 4 bases respectively, with 20 bases between them. This chain's CDR3 is CASSQILRREVTGELFF. CDR3 sequence (DNA): TGTGCCAGCAGCCAGATATTGCGGAGGGAGGTCACCGGGGAGCTGTTTTTT. Full variable domain (remainder filled in from reference TRBV7-9 and TRBJ2-2): DTGVSQNPRHKITKRGQNVTFRCDPISEHNRLYWYRQTLGQGPEFLTYFQNEAQLEKSRLLSDRFSAERPKGSFSTLEIQRTEQGDSAMYLCASSQILRREVTGELFFGEGSRLTVL.

The chain has TRBV18 and TRBJ2-5; TRBD2 matches at 8 bases. V gave up 2 bases and J gave up 4 bases; unmatched junction bases: 6. In germline, CDR1 is KGHSH, CDR2 LQKENI. The CDR3 sequence is 15 residues long. Here the CDR3 reads CASSPMAGGPETQYF. CDR3 in DNA: TGTGCCAGCTCACCAATGGCGGGGGGCCCAGAGACCCAGTACTTC.

CDR3 DNA: TGTGCCAGCTCCCTCGGGACAGGGGTCCCAAGGGGGTATGGCTACACCTTC. It codes for CASSLGTGVPRGYGYTF. The chain carries TRBV18 and TRBJ1-2; TRBD1 agrees at 10 bases. V dropped 6 bases and J dropped 5; count of bases not matched to a gene: 15. This CDR3 is built from 17 residues. CDR1 is KGHSH and CDR2 is LQKENI in the germline V gene. The whole variable domain, remainder taken from reference TRBV18 and TRBJ1-2, is NAGVMQNPRHLVRRRGQEARLRCSPMKGHSHVYWYRQLPEEGLKFMVYLQKENIIDESGMPKERFSAEFPKEGPSILRIQQVVRGDSAAYFCASSLGTGVPRGYGYTFGSGTRLTVV.